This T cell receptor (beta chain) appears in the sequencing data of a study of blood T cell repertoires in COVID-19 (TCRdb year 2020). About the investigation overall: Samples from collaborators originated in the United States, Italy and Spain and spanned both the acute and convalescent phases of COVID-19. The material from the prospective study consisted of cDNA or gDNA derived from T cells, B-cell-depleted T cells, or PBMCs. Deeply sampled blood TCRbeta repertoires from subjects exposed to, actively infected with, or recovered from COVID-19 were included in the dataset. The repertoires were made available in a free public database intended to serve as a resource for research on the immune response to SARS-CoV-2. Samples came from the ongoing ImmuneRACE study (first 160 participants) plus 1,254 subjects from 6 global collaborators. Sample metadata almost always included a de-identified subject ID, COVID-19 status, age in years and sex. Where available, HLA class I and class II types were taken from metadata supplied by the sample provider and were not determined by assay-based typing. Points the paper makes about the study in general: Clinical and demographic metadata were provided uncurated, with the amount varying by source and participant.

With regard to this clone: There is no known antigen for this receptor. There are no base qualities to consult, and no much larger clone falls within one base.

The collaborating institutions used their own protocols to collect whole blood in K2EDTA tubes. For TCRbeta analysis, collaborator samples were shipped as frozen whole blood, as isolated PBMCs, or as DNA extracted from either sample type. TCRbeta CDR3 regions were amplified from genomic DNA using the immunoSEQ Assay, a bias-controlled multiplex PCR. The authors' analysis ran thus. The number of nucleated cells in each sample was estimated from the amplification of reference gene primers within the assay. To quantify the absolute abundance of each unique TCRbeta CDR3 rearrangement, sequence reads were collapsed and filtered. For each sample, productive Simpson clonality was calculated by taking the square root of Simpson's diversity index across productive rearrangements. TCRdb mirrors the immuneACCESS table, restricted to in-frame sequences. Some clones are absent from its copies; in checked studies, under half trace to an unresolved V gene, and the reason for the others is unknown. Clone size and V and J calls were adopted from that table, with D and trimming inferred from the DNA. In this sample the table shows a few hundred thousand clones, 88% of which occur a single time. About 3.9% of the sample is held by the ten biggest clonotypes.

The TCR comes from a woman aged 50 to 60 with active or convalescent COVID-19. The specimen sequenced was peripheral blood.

The DNA reads as follows: TGTGCCAGCAGCTTACAGGGTTTCGGATCCTACGAGCAGTACTTC. The translation is CASSLQGFGSYEQYF. The rearranged segments are TRBV7-3 and TRBJ2-7, with TRBD1 as a weak D call on 5 bases. Relative to germline, V is 2 bases shorter and J is 1 base shorter, with 12 bases between their ends. The CDR3 spans 15 residues, from the cysteine through the phenylalanine. The entry retains the CDR3 DNA only, 45 bases that are in frame from base 1. The germline V gene specifies SGHTA as CDR1 and FQGTGA as CDR2.